A single sample is the source of the 3 T cell receptor beta chains below, sequenced in a study of T cell responses to AZD1222 COVID-19 vaccine. Measured with immunoSEQ multiplex PCR; TCRdb has only the in-frame clones, and not every one. The repertoire has 150,000 to 180,000 clones, roughly 90% of them found once; the top ten carry approximately 19%. The sequencing used peripheral blood, collected on day 0 of AZD1222 vaccination. Every receptor here comes from an adult in good health.

As DNA, the CDR3 is TGTGCCAGCAGTTTTGGGGCAGTGGGTTATGAAGCTTTCTTT. Its translation is CASSFGAVGYEAFF. This rearrangement joins TRBV27 to TRBJ1-1, with D tentatively TRBD1 (5 bases). In germline, CDR1 is MNHEY, CDR2 SMNVEV (reference sequence). Trimming left V 3 bases short and J 7 bases short, with 15 bases between. CDR3 length: 14 residues.

The count of this clone is one. The chain carries TRBV10-1 and TRBJ2-7; TRBD1 matches 10 bases. Germline CDR1 is WNHNN and CDR2 is SYGVQD (reference sequence). The V gene end was trimmed by 2 bases and the J gene end by 3 bases; junction bases not matched to a gene: 7. The CDR3 spans 16 residues. Here the CDR3 reads CASSEPPGTGDYEQYF. DNA for the CDR3: TGCGCCAGCAGTGAGCCGCCCGGGACAGGGGACTACGAGCAGTACTTC.

This chain links TRBV6-1 with TRBJ2-7; D not certain. The germline gives CDR1 MNHNS, CDR2 SASEGT. The CDR3 loop spans 14 amino acids. V lost 2 bases to trimming and J lost 1 base, with 9 bases between them. CDR3 sequence (DNA): TGTGCCAGCAGTGAACCCGCTCTTTCCTACGAGCAGTACTTC. This gives the protein CASSEPALSYEQYF.